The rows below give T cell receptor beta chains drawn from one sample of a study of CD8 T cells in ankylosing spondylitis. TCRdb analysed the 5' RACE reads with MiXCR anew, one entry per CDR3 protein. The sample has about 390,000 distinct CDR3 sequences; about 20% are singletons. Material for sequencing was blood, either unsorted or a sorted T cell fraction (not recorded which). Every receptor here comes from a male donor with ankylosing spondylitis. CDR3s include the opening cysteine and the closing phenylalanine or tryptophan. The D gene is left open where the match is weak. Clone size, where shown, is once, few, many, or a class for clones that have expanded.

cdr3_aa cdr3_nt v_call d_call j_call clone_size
CASTRLAGLEGETQYF TGTGCCAGTACCCGACTAGCGGGTCTGGAGGGTGAGACCCAGTACTTC TRBV19 TRBD2 TRBJ2-5 few
CSARDVSRQTQYF TGCAGTGCTAGAGATGTTTCGAGGCAGACCCAGTACTTC TRBV20-1 NA TRBJ2-5 few
CASSSPRGTYYNEQFF TGTGCCAGCAGTTCCCCCCGGGGGACCTATTACAATGAGCAGTTCTTC TRBV12-3/TRBV12-4 NA TRBJ2-1 few
CASSEERRSTGELFF TGTGCCAGCAGTGAAGAGCGGAGATCCACCGGGGAGCTGTTTTTT TRBV2 NA TRBJ2-2 NA
CASSQGDTLGDIQYF TGTGCCAGCAGCCAAGGGGACACCCTGGGGGACATTCAGTACTTC TRBV3-1 NA TRBJ2-4 few
CASSQGRSGRELFF TGTGCCAGCAGCCAAGGTCGATCGGGCCGGGAGCTGTTTTTT TRBV4-2 NA TRBJ2-2 NA
CASSQRFGSGRAWNEQFF TGCGCCAGCAGCCAACGGTTTGGTAGCGGGAGGGCCTGGAATGAGCAGTTCTTC TRBV4-1 TRBD2 TRBJ2-1 NA
CASRRTTDTQYF TGTGCCAGCAGACGCACGACAGATACGCAGTATTTT TRBV7-9 NA TRBJ2-3 NA
CASSWTSGRLETQYF TGCGCCAGCAGTTGGACTAGCGGGAGGCTTGAGACCCAGTACTTC TRBV5-1 TRBD2 TRBJ2-5 NA
CASGLLETQYF TGTGCTAGTGGTTTGTTGGAGACCCAGTACTTC TRBV12-5 NA TRBJ2-5 few
CASSQTGADTGELFF TGTGCCAGCAGCCAGACAGGGGCCGACACCGGGGAGCTGTTTTTT TRBV4-2 TRBD1 TRBJ2-2 NA
CASSVGGSYGYTF TGTGCCAGCAGCGTAGGGGGTAGCTATGGCTACACCTTC TRBV9 NA TRBJ1-2 NA
CASRVWPGQGQGAFF TGTGCCAGCAGAGTATGGCCGGGACAGGGCCAGGGAGCTTTCTTT TRBV12-3/TRBV12-4 TRBD1 TRBJ1-1 NA
CSVEDKDRGSDEQYF TGCAGCGTTGAAGATAAGGACAGGGGTTCAGACGAGCAGTACTTC TRBV29-1 TRBD1 TRBJ2-7 NA
CASSYWTSGSGSDTQYF TGCGCCAGCAGCTATTGGACTAGCGGGAGTGGGTCAGATACGCAGTATTTT TRBV5-1 TRBD2 TRBJ2-3 NA
CASTPDRSNQPQHF TGTGCCAGCACCCCCGACAGGAGCAATCAGCCCCAGCATTTT TRBV6-2/TRBV6-3 NA TRBJ1-5 NA
CASSLRGTGESPLHF TGTGCCAGCAGCTTGCGGGGGACAGGGGAATCACCCCTCCACTTT TRBV7-9 TRBD1 TRBJ1-6 few